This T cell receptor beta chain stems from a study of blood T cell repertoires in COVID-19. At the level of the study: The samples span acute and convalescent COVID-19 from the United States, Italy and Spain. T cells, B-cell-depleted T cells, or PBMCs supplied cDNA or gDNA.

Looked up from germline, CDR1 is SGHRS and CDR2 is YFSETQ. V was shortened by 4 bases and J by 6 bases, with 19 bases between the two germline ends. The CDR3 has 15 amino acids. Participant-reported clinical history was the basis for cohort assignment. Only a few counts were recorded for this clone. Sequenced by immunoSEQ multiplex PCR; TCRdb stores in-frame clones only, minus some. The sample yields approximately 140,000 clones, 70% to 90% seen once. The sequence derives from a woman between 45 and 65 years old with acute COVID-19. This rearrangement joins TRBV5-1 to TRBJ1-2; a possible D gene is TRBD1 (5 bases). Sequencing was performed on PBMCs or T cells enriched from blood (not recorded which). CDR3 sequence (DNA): TGCGCCAGCAGCCCAGGGTCGGCCTGGGGGGATGGCTACACCTTC. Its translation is CASSPGSAWGDGYTF. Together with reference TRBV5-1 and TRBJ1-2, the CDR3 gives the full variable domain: KAGVTQTPRYLIKTRGQQVTLSCSPISGHRSVSWYQQTPGQGLQFLFEYFSETQRNKGNFPGRFSGRQFSNSRSEMNVSTLELGDSALYLCASSPGSAWGDGYTFGSGTRLTVV.